A selection of T cell receptor beta chains follows, all from one sample in a study of cytomegalovirus exposure and HLA in healthy donors. Assay: immunoSEQ multiplex PCR; the TCRdb copy retains only in-frame clones and omits some. The sample includes 110,000 or so clones, around 69% of them seen just once. The sequenced sample consisted of PBMCs. Receptors were obtained from a man in his fifties in good health and CMV-seropositive. Both conserved end residues are part of each CDR3. D genes are given only for firm matches. The size entry is marked missing in some rows and otherwise reads once, few, many or a size class.

d_gene	v_gene	abundance	j_gene	CDR3aa	CDR3nt
TRBD1	TRBV9	-	TRBJ2-1	CASSLRGQGGQFF	TGTGCCAGCAGCCTTCGTGGACAGGGAGGGCAGTTCTTC
TRBD1	TRBV7-9	-	TRBJ2-1	CASSSGGGEFNEQFF	TGTGCCAGCAGCTCAGGGGGTGGTGAGTTTAATGAGCAGTTCTTC
TRBD1	TRBV5-1	-	TRBJ1-2	CASRPQGQGEGYTF	TGCGCCAGCAGACCTCAGGGACAGGGTGAAGGCTACACCTTC
TRBD1	TRBV27	-	TRBJ1-2	CASRDRVANGYTF	TGTGCCAGCAGGGACAGGGTTGCGAATGGCTACACCTTC
-	TRBV18	-	TRBJ1-1	CASSPPGRMNTEAFF	TGTGCCAGCTCACCACCGGGCAGGATGAACACTGAAGCTTTCTTT
TRBD2	TRBV4-1	-	TRBJ2-7	CASSPAGTGTRDTYEQYF	TGCGCCAGCAGCCCAGCAGGTACCGGGACTAGAGACACCTACGAGCAGTACTTC
-	TRBV10-3	few	TRBJ2-7	CAISDSDRRPYEQYF	TGTGCCATCAGTGATTCCGACAGGAGGCCCTACGAGCAGTACTTC
-	TRBV19	few	TRBJ2-1	CASSDGNWSDEQFF	TGTGCCAGTAGCGACGGGAATTGGAGCGATGAGCAGTTCTTC
-	TRBV19	-	TRBJ2-2	CASSPRESAWELFF	TGTGCCAGTAGTCCCCGGGAGTCAGCTTGGGAGCTGTTTTTT
-	TRBV6-5	few	TRBJ2-1	CASSYGLGQYNEQFF	TGTGCCAGCAGTTACGGCCTCGGACAGTACAATGAGCAGTTCTTC
-	TRBV6-6	-	TRBJ1-4	CASSYSREKLFF	TGTGCCAGCAGTTACTCGAGGGAAAAACTGTTTTTT
TRBD1	TRBV11-2	-	TRBJ2-5	CASSLLQGGSQETQYF	TGTGCCAGCAGCTTACTCCAAGGGGGCTCCCAAGAGACCCAGTACTTC
-	TRBV5-6	few	TRBJ2-3	CASSMTGGDTQYF	TGTGCCAGCAGCATGACTGGCGGGGATACGCAGTATTTT
TRBD1	TRBV6-1	-	TRBJ1-1	CASSEQGEMNTEAFF	TGTGCCAGCAGTGAACAGGGGGAGATGAACACTGAAGCTTTCTTT
TRBD2	TRBV29-1	few	TRBJ2-1	CSTRTSGMGSYNEQFF	TGCAGCACCCGGACTAGCGGGATGGGGTCCTACAATGAGCAGTTCTTC
-	TRBV19	-	TRBJ2-1	CASSIERGGQFF	TGTGCCAGTAGTATAGAGCGGGGCGGGCAGTTCTTC
-	TRBV11-2	few	TRBJ1-1	CASSLPSEAFF	TGTGCCAGCAGCCTCCCTTCTGAAGCTTTCTTT
TRBD1	TRBV6-1	-	TRBJ2-7	CASSAWGQIPSYEQYF	TGTGCCAGCAGTGCATGGGGACAGATCCCGTCCTACGAGCAGTACTTC
-	TRBV6-5	-	TRBJ1-2	CASSSSGEINYGYTF	TGTGCCAGCAGTTCTTCAGGGGAGATTAACTATGGCTACACCTTC
TRBD1	TRBV27	-	TRBJ2-7	CASSPLQGAGEQYF	TGTGCCAGCAGTCCATTACAGGGGGCCGGGGAGCAGTACTTC
-	TRBV2	few	TRBJ1-5	CASSEDLAGSGNQPQHF	TGTGCCAGCAGTGAAGATTTGGCGGGAAGTGGCAATCAGCCCCAGCATTTT
-	TRBV5-5	-	TRBJ1-1	CASSLQSNMNTEAFF	TGTGCCAGCAGCTTACAGAGTAACATGAACACTGAAGCTTTCTTT
TRBD2	TRBV7-2	-	TRBJ2-1	CASSGRGAGGGNEQFF	TGTGCCAGCAGCGGCCGAGGAGCGGGGGGGGGCAATGAGCAGTTCTTC
TRBD2	TRBV5-1	-	TRBJ2-1	CASSRDDKREIYNEQFF	TGCGCCAGCAGCCGAGATGACAAGCGGGAGATCTACAATGAGCAGTTCTTC
TRBD2	TRBV27	-	TRBJ2-7	CASSKREGLYEQYF	TGTGCCAGCAGTAAGCGGGAGGGCCTCTACGAGCAGTACTTC